This is a list of T cell receptor beta chains from one sample in a study of blood T cell repertoires in COVID-19. Sequenced by immunoSEQ multiplex PCR; TCRdb stores in-frame clones only, minus some. Of around 170,000 clones in the sample, about 74% were seen once. The source material was peripheral blood. Receptors were obtained from a woman older than 75 with acute or convalescent COVID-19. Both conserved end residues are part of each CDR3. The order of the fields is V gene, J gene, CDR3 length, clone size, D gene, CDR3 DNA, CDR3 protein. The D gene is left open where the match is weak. Size is stated for part of the rows, as once, few or many counts, or as a class when the clone is expanded.

TRBV2	TRBJ1-3	12	NA	NA	TGTGCCAGCAGTGTAGAGGGAAACACCATATATTTT	CASSVEGNTIYF
TRBV5-1	TRBJ2-7	14	few	TRBD1	TGCGCCAGCAGCTTGGAACAGGGGGCGTTCGAGCAGTACTTC	CASSLEQGAFEQYF
TRBV5-1	TRBJ1-1	14	NA	TRBD1	TGCGCCAGCAGCTGGGGACAGGGGAACACTGAAGCTTTCTTT	CASSWGQGNTEAFF
TRBV6-2/TRBV6-3	TRBJ2-6	17	NA	NA	TGTGCCAGCAGTAGTAACCTGAGAAGCTCTGGGGCCAACGTCCTGACTTTC	CASSSNLRSSGANVLTF
TRBV5-5	TRBJ1-1	15	NA	NA	TGTGCCAGCAGCAGACAAGGACAGATGAACACTGAAGCTTTCTTT	CASSRQGQMNTEAFF
TRBV3-1/TRBV3-2	TRBJ2-1	17	NA	TRBD2	TGTGCCAGCAGCCAAGACCCAGGGAGCGGGAGTGGGGGTGAGCAGTTCTTC	CASSQDPGSGSGGEQFF
TRBV19	TRBJ1-4	17	NA	TRBD1	TGTGCCAGTAGCACGGACAGGGGATCTGCAACTAATGAAAAACTGTTTTTT	CASSTDRGSATNEKLFF
TRBV7-9	TRBJ2-2	15	NA	TRBD1	TGTGCCAGCAGCCCCGGGACAGGGGTCACCGGGGAGCTGTTTTTT	CASSPGTGVTGELFF
TRBV6-5	TRBJ2-5	15	NA	TRBD1	TGTGCCAGCAGTTATGGGACAGGAGGGGGGGAGACCCAGTACTTC	CASSYGTGGGETQYF
TRBV9	TRBJ2-3	15	NA	NA	TGTGCCAGCAGCGTAGACACGCAACGCACAGATACGCAGTATTTT	CASSVDTQRTDTQYF
TRBV12-3/TRBV12-4	TRBJ2-1	13	few	NA	TGTGCCAGCAGAGGGACTTTGTACAATGAGCAGTTCTTC	CASRGTLYNEQFF
TRBV24-1	TRBJ2-2	15	many	TRBD2	TGTGCCACCAGTTCCGTAGCGGGGAACACCGGGGAGCTGTTTTTT	CATSSVAGNTGELFF
TRBV24-1	TRBJ2-1	12	NA	NA	TGTGCCACCAGTGCTCAGGGGAATGAGCAGTTCTTC	CATSAQGNEQFF
TRBV6-4	TRBJ2-1	14	NA	TRBD1	TGTGCCAGCAGTGACAGGGGGCGAGCAGATGAGCAGTTCTTC	CASSDRGRADEQFF
TRBV2	TRBJ2-3	13	NA	NA	TGTGCCAGCAACGGGGAGGACACAGATACGCAGTATTTT	CASNGEDTDTQYF